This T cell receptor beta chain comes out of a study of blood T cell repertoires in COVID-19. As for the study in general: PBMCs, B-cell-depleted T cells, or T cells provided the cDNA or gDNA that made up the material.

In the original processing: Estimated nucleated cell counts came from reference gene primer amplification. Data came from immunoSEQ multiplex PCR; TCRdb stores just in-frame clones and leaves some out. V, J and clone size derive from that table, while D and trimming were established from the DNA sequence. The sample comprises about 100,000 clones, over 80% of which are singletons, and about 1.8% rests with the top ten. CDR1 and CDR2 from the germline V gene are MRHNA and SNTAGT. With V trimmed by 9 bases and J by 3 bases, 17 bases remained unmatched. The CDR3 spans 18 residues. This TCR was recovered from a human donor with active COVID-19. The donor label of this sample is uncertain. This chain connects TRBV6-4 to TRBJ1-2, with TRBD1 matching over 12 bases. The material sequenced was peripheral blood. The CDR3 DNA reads TGTGCCAGTGATTACTCCGGGACAGGGGGCAAATTTGACTATGGCTACACCTTC. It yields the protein CASDYSGTGGKFDYGYTF.